This T cell receptor (beta chain) was identified in a study of post-analysis software for immune sequencing data. Across the whole study: Patients with relapsing-remitting, secondary progressive and progressive-relapsing multiple sclerosis courses were all represented. Study observations and caveats: With F measure, samples from one preparation batch clustered together strongly. In patients, about 5 TRBV segments were more frequent than in controls, with TRBV5-6, TRBV5-1 and TRBV20-1 among them.

Unique molecular identifiers had been added to the TCR beta cDNA libraries. From the PCR reads, TCRdb called clonotypes with MiXCR, one entry per CDR3 protein. Here the sample spans about 560,000 distinct CDR3 sequences, 44% being singletons. Trimming shortened V by 2 bases and J by 4 bases, and 11 bases separated the two germline ends. CDR3 length: 13 residues. In germline, CDR1 is SQVTM, CDR2 ANQGSEA. Details on this clonotype: No antigen is known for it.

The sequenced sample was blood. This rearrangement joins TRBV29-1 to TRBJ1-2; no definite D call. This TCR derives from a girl under 18 with multiple sclerosis. This chain's CDR3 is CSVESQRSYGYTF. For the CDR3, the DNA is TGCAGCGTTGAATCGCAGCGGAGCTATGGCTACACCTTC.